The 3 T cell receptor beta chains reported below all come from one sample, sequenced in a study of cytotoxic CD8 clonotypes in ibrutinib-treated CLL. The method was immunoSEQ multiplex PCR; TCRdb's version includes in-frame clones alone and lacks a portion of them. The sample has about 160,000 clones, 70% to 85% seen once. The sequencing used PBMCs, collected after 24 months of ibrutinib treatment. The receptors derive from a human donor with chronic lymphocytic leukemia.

This CDR3 reads CACDPREEKLFF. CDR3 DNA: TGTGCCTGCGACCCCCGAGAGGAAAAACTGTTTTTT. The chain has TRBV30 and TRBJ1-4, with D unclear. V lost 6 bases and J lost 8, with 13 bases in between. Germline V CDR1 and CDR2: GTSNPN, SVGIG (reference sequence). This CDR3 spans 12 amino acids.

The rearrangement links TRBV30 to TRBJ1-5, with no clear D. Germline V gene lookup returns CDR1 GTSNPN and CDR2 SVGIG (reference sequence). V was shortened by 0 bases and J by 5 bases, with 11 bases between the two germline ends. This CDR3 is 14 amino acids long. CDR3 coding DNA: TGTGCCTGGAGTGTAGGAGGGCTCGATCAGCCCCAGCATTTT. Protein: CAWSVGGLDQPQHF.

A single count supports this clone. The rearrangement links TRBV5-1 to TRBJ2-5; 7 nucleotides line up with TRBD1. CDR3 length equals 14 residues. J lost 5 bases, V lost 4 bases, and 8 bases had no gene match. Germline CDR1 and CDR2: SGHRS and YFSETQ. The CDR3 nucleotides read TGCGCCAGCAGCCAGAGGACAGGAGTGGAGACCCAGTACTTC. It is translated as CASSQRTGVETQYF.